These 18 T cell receptor beta chains share one sample of origin, sequenced in a study of blood T cell repertoires in COVID-19. Sequencing used immunoSEQ multiplex PCR; TCRdb keeps in-frame clones, though not all of them. The repertoire consists of around 120,000 clones, with roughly 80% occurring once and the leading ten covering under 25%. Sequences were obtained from peripheral blood. The receptors were gathered from a man aged 70 or older with active or convalescent COVID-19.

The rearrangement joins TRBV7-8 to TRBJ2-2; 7 positions match TRBD2. This CDR3 is 17 amino acids long. V lost 3 bases to trimming and J lost 7 bases; unmatched junction nucleotides: 14. The V gene's germline CDR1 is SGHVS and CDR2 FQNEAQ. This chain's CDR3 is CASSFGAGGRISGELFF. DNA of the CDR3: TGTGCCAGCAGCTTTGGGGCTGGCGGGAGAATTAGCGGGGAGCTGTTTTTT. The entire variable domain, with the rest obtained from reference TRBV7-8 and TRBJ2-2, is as follows: GAGVSQSPRYKVAKRGQDVALRCDPISGHVSLFWYQQALGQGPEFLTYFQNEAQLDKSGLPSDRFFAERPEGSVSTLKIQRTQQEDSAVYLCASSFGAGGRISGELFFGEGSRLTVL.

J is TRBJ1-1 and V is TRBV4-1; no firm D call. V lost 1 base, J lost 2 bases, and 14 bases lay in between. From germline, CDR1 is MGHRA and CDR2 YSYEKL. The CDR3 totals 16 residues. In DNA form, the CDR3 reads TGCGCCAGCAGCCAAGTGGGCAGCCGTAGTAACACTGAAGCTTTCTTT. Its translation is CASSQVGSRSNTEAFF.

This clone was recorded once. This rearrangement joins TRBV5-1 to TRBJ2-7; possibly TRBD1 for D (5 bases). In germline, CDR1 is SGHRS, CDR2 YFSETQ. The CDR3 totals 13 residues. Trimming left V 5 bases short and J 5 bases short, with 14 bases between. CDR3 amino acids: CASRFQGKNEQYF. The CDR3 DNA reads TGCGCCAGCAGGTTTCAGGGAAAAAACGAGCAGTACTTC. The full variable domain, with the rest looked up from reference TRBV5-1 and TRBJ2-7, is KAGVTQTPRYLIKTRGQQVTLSCSPISGHRSVSWYQQTPGQGLQFLFEYFSETQRNKGNFPGRFSGRQFSNSRSEMNVSTLELGDSALYLCASRFQGKNEQYFGPGTRLTVT.

In its sample, this clone was seen once. The chain has TRBV7-3 and TRBJ1-1, with D unresolved. The CDR3 runs to 13 residues. Looked up from germline, CDR1 is SGHTA and CDR2 is FQGTGA. Trimming shortened V by 0 bases and J by 5 bases, and 7 bases separated the two germline ends. CDR3 bases: TGTGCCAGCAGCTTAACGCCCAGTACTGAAGCTTTCTTT. It yields the protein CASSLTPSTEAFF.

The chain has TRBV9 and TRBJ2-1; 10 bases map to TRBD2. From germline, CDR1 is SGDLS and CDR2 YYNGEE. The length of the CDR3 is 17 residues. V trimming: 0 bases; J trimming: 1 base; junction bases outside the gene matches: 4. The CDR3 here is CASSVETSGISYNEQFF. The DNA of the CDR3 is TGTGCCAGCAGCGTAGAAACTAGCGGGATTTCCTACAATGAGCAGTTCTTC. The full variable domain, completed using reference TRBV9 and TRBJ2-1, is DSGVTQTPKHLITATGQRVTLRCSPRSGDLSVYWYQQSLDQGLQFLIQYYNGEERAKGNILERFSAQQFPDLHSELNLSSLELGDSALYFCASSVETSGISYNEQFFGPGTRLTVL.

This clone was counted between two and nine times. The chain is built from TRBV7-6 and TRBJ2-5, with 12 bases matching TRBD2. Germline trimming cut 4 bases from V and 5 bases from J; bases unmatched to any gene: 8. The CDR3 is 16 amino acids. Germline CDR1 SGHVS, CDR2 FNYEAQ. The CDR3 DNA sequence: TGTGCCAGCAGCTCCTCTAGCGGGGGGGCCGGTGAGACCCAGTACTTC. It codes for CASSSSSGGAGETQYF.

The CDR3 is CASSVGRTSGRTDTQYF. The CDR3 DNA follows: TGTGCCAGCAGCGTAGGGCGGACTAGCGGGAGAACAGATACGCAGTATTTT. The rearrangement joins TRBV3-1 (or the pseudogene TRBV3-2) to TRBJ2-3, with 13 bases identical to TRBD2. This CDR3 spans 17 amino acids. The J segment lost 3 bases and the V segment lost 5 bases, leaving 8 bases of the junction unmatched. In germline, CDR1 is LGHDT, CDR2 YNNKEL (reference sequence).

This rearrangement joins TRBV6-1 to TRBJ1-5, with D perhaps TRBD1 (5 bases). The CDR3 length is 19 residues. The ends were cut back, 1 base at V and 2 bases at J, with 21 bases in the middle. Germline CDR1 MNHNS, CDR2 SASEGT. The CDR3 loop reads CASSEGWDSLNRGNQPQHF. The CDR3 DNA reads TGTGCCAGCAGTGAAGGTTGGGACTCCCTAAACCGGGGCAATCAGCCCCAGCATTTT.

The chain employs TRBV7-8 and TRBJ2-7; 9 nucleotides align to TRBD1. The J segment lost 4 bases and the V segment lost 3 bases, leaving 7 bases of the junction unmatched. This CDR3 has 15 residues. Germline V lookup: CDR1 SGHVS, CDR2 FQNEAQ. The chain's CDR3 is CASSLDRTGVYEQYF. For the CDR3, the DNA is TGTGCCAGCAGCTTGGATAGGACAGGGGTTTACGAGCAGTACTTC.

The gene calls are TRBV7-9 and TRBJ2-1; 13 bases align to TRBD2. Germline lookup yields CDR1 SEHNR and CDR2 FQNEAQ (reference sequence). J lost 4 bases, V lost 4 bases, and 4 bases had no gene match. This CDR3 region has 16 residues. The DNA of the CDR3 is TGTGCCAGCAGCTCGGGACTAGCGGGGACATACAATGAGCAGTTCTTC. Its translation is CASSSGLAGTYNEQFF.

This clone was detected a few times. The V gene is TRBV4-1, the J gene TRBJ2-2; 12 nucleotides agree with TRBD2. The CDR3 length is 16 residues. CDR1 is MGHRA, CDR2 YSYEKL, per germline. Trimming at V came to 2 bases and at J to 5 bases, leaving 3 bases not matched to a gene. The CDR3 region is CASSQSGTSGTGELFF. Written as DNA, the CDR3 is TGCGCCAGCAGCCAAAGCGGGACTAGCGGGACCGGGGAGCTGTTTTTT.

This clone was observed a few times. The V and J genes are TRBV18 and TRBJ2-2, with D possibly TRBD1 on 5 matching bases. Trimming removed 1 base at V and 2 bases at J, with 11 bases between. Germline values: CDR1 KGHSH, CDR2 LQKENI. CDR3 length equals 16 residues. CDR3 DNA sequence: TGTGCCAGCTCACCACGGGCAGGGATCAACACCGGGGAGCTGTTTTTT. Its protein is CASSPRAGINTGELFF.

This clone was counted at least ten times. The chain employs TRBV2 and TRBJ2-3; 8 nucleotides align to TRBD2. The CDR3 length is 16 residues. The V gene end was trimmed by 3 bases and the J gene end by 0 bases; junction bases not matched to a gene: 5. The germline CDR1 and CDR2 sequences are SNHLY and FYNNEI. The CDR3 sequence: CASSEQLAASTDTQYF. Written as DNA, the CDR3 is TGTGCCAGCAGTGAGCAACTAGCGGCTAGCACAGATACGCAGTATTTT.

The gene calls are TRBV27 and TRBJ1-5; 7 nucleotides line up with TRBD1. The V gene end was trimmed by 5 bases and the J gene end by 5 bases; junction bases not matched to a gene: 3. There are 13 residues in the CDR3. Germline CDR1 MNHEY, CDR2 SMNVEV (reference sequence). This CDR3 reads CASSGTGDQPQHF. In DNA form, the CDR3 reads TGTGCCAGCAGTGGCACAGGGGATCAGCCCCAGCATTTT.

The chain recombines TRBV4-2 with TRBJ1-5, with 8 nucleotides matching TRBD1. V dropped 0 bases and J dropped 4; count of bases not matched to a gene: 17. The germline gives CDR1 LGHNA, CDR2 YNFKEQ. The CDR3 sequence is 20 residues long. CDR3 bases: TGTGCCAGCAGCCAAGATGGAGGGAGAGTGACAGGGGCTTGGAATCAGCCCCAGCATTTT. The encoded protein is CASSQDGGRVTGAWNQPQHF.

The V call is TRBV18, the J call TRBJ2-1, with a tentative D call TRBD2 (6 bases). CDR1 is KGHSH and CDR2 is LQKENI in the germline V gene. This CDR3 has 14 amino acids. V lost 3 bases to trimming and J lost 4 bases, with 10 bases between them. CDR3 DNA: TGTGCCAGCTCACCCCTAGCGTCTTACAATGAGCAGTTCTTC. This translates into CASSPLASYNEQFF.

This rearrangement joins TRBV2 to TRBJ2-7; TRBD2 agrees at 14 bases. This CDR3 region has 15 residues. CDR1 and CDR2 from the germline V gene are SNHLY and FYNNEI. V shed 6 bases and J 6 bases; nucleotides not matched to a gene: 7. The CDR3 DNA reads as TGTGCCAGCAGGCCGGGACTAGCGGGAGTAGCCGAGCAGTACTTC. This gives the protein CASRPGLAGVAEQYF.

J is TRBJ2-5 and V is TRBV2, with 8 bases identical to TRBD1. CDR3 size: 16 residues. CDR1 is SNHLY, CDR2 FYNNEI, per germline. V lost 4 bases to trimming and J lost 5 bases; unmatched junction nucleotides: 12. This CDR3 reads CASSVSPTGVTETQYF. CDR3 in DNA: TGTGCCAGCAGTGTCTCTCCGACAGGGGTGACGGAGACCCAGTACTTC.